This T cell receptor beta chain was profiled in a study of CD8+ T cells in alopecia areata. About the research overall: Each day, treated patients took oral tofacitinib twice, at 5 to 10 mg per dose. Treated patients were scored for severity by percent of scalp affected.

Study-wide results and caveats: Sequencing of scalp samples also captures resident alphabeta T cells of normal skin. While tofacitinib was given, many expanded lesional clones persisted in scalp and blood.

Noted treatment: oral pan-JAK inhibitor, 5-10 mg twice daily. RNA extraction was followed by reverse transcription into cDNA, which acted as the sequencing template. Produced via immunoSEQ multiplex PCR; TCRdb's table is partial and in-frame only. This sample yields around 150,000 clones, of which roughly two thirds are seen a single time; roughly 0.85% belongs to the top ten. Deletions cut 2 bases from V and 4 bases from J, with 9 bases between. There are 13 residues in the CDR3. CDR1 and CDR2 from the germline V gene are SGHRS and YFSETQ. About this clone: What it binds is unknown. This specimen includes other DNA sequences encoding the same CDR3.

This chain uses TRBV5-1 with TRBJ2-5, with a weak D call TRBD1 (5 bases). The receptor comes from a human donor with alopecia areata. Sequenced material: CD4+ T cells sorted from blood, taken at week 4, from a patient treated with tofacitinib. CDR3 sequence (DNA): TGCGCCAGCAGCTTCGGCCAGGGAGAGACCCAGTACTTC. This codes for CASSFGQGETQYF.